Presented here are 17 T cell receptor beta chains from one specimen sequenced in a study of blood T cell repertoires in COVID-19. This table comes from immunoSEQ multiplex PCR, and its TCRdb copy is limited to in-frame clones, with some not included. The sample has roughly 91,000 clones, approximately 76% seen once; the top ten hold around 7%. Sequencing used peripheral blood. The source is a man aged 65-85 years with acute or convalescent COVID-19.

The chain combines TRBV6-5 with TRBJ1-2; D call uncertain. Germline values: CDR1 MNHEY, CDR2 SVGAGI. The CDR3 has 14 amino acids. V lost 5 bases and J lost 8, with 18 bases in between. The CDR3 loop is CASSPLLGKGGYTF. CDR3 nucleotides: TGTGCCAGCAGTCCTCTACTAGGGAAGGGCGGCTACACCTTC.

The V and J genes are TRBV28 and TRBJ2-5; D is possibly TRBD1 (5 bases). The V end was cut by 6 bases, the J end by 4 bases, with 24 bases between. Germline CDR1 is MDHEN and CDR2 is SYDVKM. The CDR3 spans 17 residues. CDR3 sequence (DNA): TGTGCCAGCAGCGAGATCAGGGCGCAGGGTCAAGGAGAGACCCAGTACTTC. The encoded protein is CASSEIRAQGQGETQYF.

The chain uses TRBV10-2 and TRBJ1-1; D call uncertain. This CDR3 has 13 amino acids. V gave up 7 bases and J gave up 6 bases, with 15 bases separating them. The V gene's germline CDR1 is WSHSY and CDR2 SAAADI. The DNA for the CDR3 is TGCGCCAGCACCCAAGGACGGAGGGCTGAAGCTTTCTTT. It specifies CASTQGRRAEAFF.

V gene TRBV28 combines with J gene TRBJ2-3; TRBD2 matches 12 bases. This CDR3 region has 16 residues. J was trimmed by 4 bases and V by 4 bases; bases with no gene match: 6. Germline V gene lookup returns CDR1 MDHEN and CDR2 SYDVKM. The CDR3 DNA reads TGTGCCAGCAGTTCTGGGACTAGCGGGTATTCAGATACGCAGTATTTT. It specifies CASSSGTSGYSDTQYF.

V gene TRBV28 combines with J gene TRBJ2-5, with 7 bases identical to TRBD2. CDR3 size: 15 residues. The ends lost 4 bases at V and 3 bases at J; junction bases unmatched: 8. Germline CDR1 and CDR2: MDHEN and SYDVKM. The CDR3 DNA follows: TGTGCCAGCAGTTCGGGCGGGGGAAGAAAAGAGACCCAGTACTTC. Translation: CASSSGGGRKETQYF.

V usage is TRBV12-3 or TRBV12-4 and J usage is TRBJ2-7; 10 nucleotides line up with TRBD1. J was trimmed by 6 bases and V by 4 bases; bases with no gene match: 0. There are 12 residues in the CDR3. CDR3 in DNA: TGTGCCAGCAGTTGGGACAGGGGCGAGCAGTACTTC. Encoded protein: CASSWDRGEQYF.

J is TRBJ2-2 and V is TRBV9, with 8 bases matching TRBD2. V lost 3 bases and J lost 6; bases outside the gene matches: 7. The CDR3 covers 15 residues. CDR1 is SGDLS, CDR2 YYNGEE, per germline. The CDR3 sequence: CASSAPRGGPGELFF. The CDR3 DNA is TGTGCCAGCAGCGCCCCTCGGGGGGGGCCCGGGGAGCTGTTTTTT.

V is TRBV5-1 and J is TRBJ2-7; 15 positions agree with TRBD2. The CDR3 is made up of 17 amino acids. Trimming cost V 4 bases and J 5 bases; bases outside gene matches: 10. CDR1 is SGHRS, CDR2 YFSETQ, per germline. The CDR3 region is CASSAGLAGGLVHEQYF. CDR3 DNA sequence: TGCGCCAGCAGCGCGGGACTAGCGGGAGGATTAGTTCACGAGCAGTACTTC.

The genes are TRBV7-2 and TRBJ2-3; weak D call: TRBD1 (6 bases). CDR3 size: 16 residues. V was clipped by 1 base and J by 2 bases, with 13 bases between them. Germline-derived CDR1 and CDR2 are SGHTA and FQGNSA. The CDR3 loop is CASSLDWGLATDTQYF. The CDR3 DNA reads TGTGCCAGCAGCTTAGATTGGGGGCTTGCCACAGATACGCAGTATTTT.

Ten or more counts support this clone. The chain links TRBV28 to TRBJ2-7; 7 bases are shared with TRBD1. Trimming removed 7 bases from V and 4 bases from J; junction bases left unmatched: 7. The V gene's germline CDR1 is MDHEN and CDR2 SYDVKM. The CDR3 is 13 residues long. CDR3 coding DNA: TGTGCCAGCACCGGACAGGCTCCGTACGAGCAGTACTTC. Translating gives CASTGQAPYEQYF.

This chain links TRBV6-2 or TRBV6-3 with TRBJ1-2; D remains unclear. The V end lost 2 bases, the J end lost 4 bases, and 11 bases lay between the germline ends. The CDR3 extends over 14 amino acids. Per germline, CDR1 MNHEY and CDR2 SVGEGT. CDR3 protein: CASSYVAGSYGYTF. The CDR3 DNA sequence: TGTGCCAGCAGTTACGTTGCGGGATCCTATGGCTACACCTTC.

V usage is TRBV15 and J usage is TRBJ2-7, with D possibly matching TRBD2 (6 bases). The CDR3 loop spans 16 amino acids. Deletions cut 0 bases from V and 0 bases from J, with 12 bases between. Germline assignment: CDR1 LNHNV and CDR2 YYDKDF (reference sequence). CDR3 amino acids: CATSREGGADSYEQYF. Written as DNA, the CDR3 is TGTGCCACCAGCAGAGAAGGAGGGGCCGACTCCTACGAGCAGTACTTC.

J is TRBJ1-4 and V is TRBV15; a weak D match, TRBD1 (6 bases). The CDR3 is 15 amino acids. Germline CDR1 LNHNV, CDR2 YYDKDF (reference sequence). The V end lost 5 bases, the J end lost 5 bases, and 15 bases lay between the germline ends. This CDR3 is CATSGLWQGNEKLFF. Written as DNA, the CDR3 is TGTGCCACCAGCGGTCTATGGCAGGGGAATGAAAAACTGTTTTTT. Full variable domain (missing parts from reference TRBV15 and TRBJ1-4): DAMVIQNPRYQVTQFGKPVTLSCSQTLNHNVMYWYQQKSSQAPKLLFHYYDKDFNNEADTPDNFQSRRPNTSFCFLDIRSPGLGDTAMYLCATSGLWQGNEKLFFGSGTQLSVL.

The J gene is TRBJ1-2, the V gene TRBV7-3, with 10 bases matching TRBD1. CDR1 and CDR2 from the germline V gene are SGHTA and FQGTGA. Trimming cost V 4 bases and J 7 bases; bases outside gene matches: 6. The CDR3 runs 14 residues. The CDR3 spells CASSSWTGGSGYTF. CDR3 coding DNA: TGTGCCAGCAGCTCTTGGACAGGGGGAAGTGGCTACACCTTC.

V is TRBV30 and J is TRBJ2-7; TRBD1 agrees at 9 bases. The CDR3 contains 14 residues. Germline CDR1 and CDR2: GTSNPN and SVGIG (reference sequence). Trimming took 2 bases from V and 6 from J; bases not matched to a gene: 8. CDR3 nucleotide sequence: TGTGCCTGGAGTCCGGGACAGGGTATGGTCGAGCAGTACGTC. Translating gives CAWSPGQGMVEQYV.

This clone was found a few times. The chain links TRBV28 to TRBJ1-6; no clear D gene. The length of the CDR3 is 15 residues. Germline assignment: CDR1 MDHEN and CDR2 SYDVKM. V was pared by 6 bases and J by 9 bases, with 18 bases between. The chain's CDR3 is CASSPNEGGSSPLHF. CDR3 DNA: TGTGCCAGCAGCCCAAACGAGGGTGGATCTTCACCCCTCCACTTT.

The V and J genes are TRBV10-3 and TRBJ2-7; possible D gene TRBD1, 5 bases. Germline lookup yields CDR1 ENHRY and CDR2 SYGVKD. Trimming pared 0 bases from V and 4 bases from J, leaving 10 bases between. The CDR3 has 14 residues. The CDR3 spells CAISESKAGYEQYF. The CDR3 nucleotides are TGTGCCATCAGTGAGTCGAAGGCAGGGTACGAGCAGTACTTC.